Listed below are T cell receptor beta chains from one sample, sequenced in a study of neoadjuvant anti-PD-1 for oral cavity cancer. The protocol was immunoSEQ multiplex PCR, while the TCRdb copy is restricted to in-frame clones and leaves out a portion. The profile shows some 6,000 clones, around 50% of them singletons. Source: tumor tissue, taken after nivolumab (anti-PD-1) treatment. These receptors originate from a person aged 35 to 85 with oral cavity squamous cell carcinoma. Each CDR3 is given with its conserved first and last residue. The order of the fields is clone size, CDR3 length, D gene, J gene, V gene, CDR3 protein, CDR3 DNA. The D gene is left open where the match is weak. Clone size is shown for a subset of rows, as once, few, many or a class of expanded clone.

. 14 . TRBJ2-6 TRBV6-6 CASSYNTGANVLTF TGTGCCAGCAGTTACAATACCGGGGCCAACGTCCTGACTTTC
medium-sized 16 TRBD2 TRBJ2-3 TRBV6-1 CASSETIAGGTDTQYF TGTGCCAGCAGTGAAACGATCGCGGGAGGCACAGATACGCAGTATTTT
few 15 . TRBJ1-2 TRBV28 CASSLLSPVGYGYTF TGTGCCAGCAGTTTACTCTCACCAGTCGGCTATGGCTACACCTTC
medium-sized 13 . TRBJ2-7 TRBV6-5 CASSYSRRVEQYF TGTGCCAGCAGTTACTCGAGGAGGGTCGAGCAGTACTTC
. 16 TRBD2 TRBJ2-1 TRBV27 CASSGHLGVGGNEQFF TGTGCCAGCAGTGGCCACCTAGGGGTCGGGGGGAATGAGCAGTTCTTC
large 12 . TRBJ1-1 TRBV5-6 CASSLPSTEAFF TGTGCCAGCAGCTTACCGTCCACTGAAGCTTTCTTT
medium-sized 16 TRBD1 TRBJ1-1 TRBV11-2 CASSLGQGAMNTEAFF TGTGCCAGCAGCTTAGGTCAGGGGGCCATGAACACTGAAGCTTTCTTT
few 16 TRBD1 TRBJ1-1 TRBV5-4 CASSKGRTGRNTEAFF TGTGCCAGCAGCAAGGGTCGGACAGGCAGGAACACTGAAGCTTTCTTT
. 14 . TRBJ2-7 TRBV18 CASSPLPEAYEQYF TGTGCCAGCTCACCACTTCCCGAGGCCTACGAGCAGTACTTC
. 14 . TRBJ2-2 TRBV7-8 CASSLVENTGELFF TGTGCCAGCAGCTTAGTAGAGAACACCGGGGAGCTGTTTTTT
. 15 TRBD2 TRBJ2-1 TRBV27 CASSPPPAGVREQFF TGTGCCAGCAGTCCCCCTCCAGCGGGGGTCAGGGAGCAGTTCTTC
. 14 . TRBJ1-4 TRBV6-5 CASSGGTRGEKLFF TGTGCCAGCAGTGGAGGAACCAGGGGTGAAAAACTGTTTTTT
few 15 TRBD1 TRBJ1-1 TRBV10-3 CAISDRGQLNTEAFF TGTGCCATCAGTGACCGGGGACAGCTGAACACTGAAGCTTTCTTT
. 15 . TRBJ1-2 TRBV27 CASRLQTAQNYGYTF TGTGCCAGCAGATTACAGACAGCCCAGAACTATGGCTACACCTTC
. 17 TRBD2 TRBJ2-2 TRBV9 CASSVVPLAGNTGELFF TGTGCCAGCAGCGTAGTCCCATTAGCGGGGAACACCGGGGAGCTGTTTTTT
. 12 . TRBJ2-1 TRBV4-1 CASSHTSGEQFF TGCGCCAGCAGCCATACTTCGGGTGAGCAGTTCTTC
few 16 TRBD2 TRBJ2-3 TRBV7-8 CASSLWTSGGTDTQYF TGTGCCAGCAGCTTGTGGACTAGCGGGGGGACAGATACGCAGTATTTT
. 16 . TRBJ2-7 TRBV21-1 CASSKGGTSGLYEQYF TGTGCCAGCAGCAAGGGGGGGACTAGCGGACTTTACGAGCAGTACTTC
. 13 . TRBJ1-3 TRBV6-5 CASTGRRGNTIYF TGTGCCAGCACCGGACGCCGAGGAAACACCATATATTTT
. 15 TRBD2 TRBJ2-3 TRBV27 CASSSPGLVLDTQYF TGTGCCAGCAGTTCACCGGGACTAGTTTTAGATACGCAGTATTTT
. 13 . TRBJ1-4 TRBV19 CASTDITGEKLFF TGTGCCAGTACCGATATTACGGGGGAAAAACTGTTTTTT
few 16 TRBD1 TRBJ1-4 TRBV11-2 CASSPLSRGRVEKLFF TGTGCCAGCAGCCCCTTGTCCAGGGGGCGCGTTGAAAAACTGTTTTTT
. 15 . TRBJ1-3 TRBV6-1 CASSDSGFSGNTIYF TGTGCCAGCAGTGACAGCGGATTCTCTGGAAACACCATATATTTT
. 15 . TRBJ1-3 TRBV6-6 CASSYSIGNRNTIYF TGTGCCAGCAGTTACTCGATAGGGAACAGAAACACCATATATTTT
once 15 TRBD2 TRBJ2-5 TRBV27 CASSLSGTSMETQYF TGTGCCAGCAGTTTATCCGGGACTAGCATGGAGACCCAGTACTTC
. 15 . TRBJ1-1 TRBV7-9 CASSSETGSNTEAFF TGTGCCAGCAGCTCGGAGACAGGATCGAACACTGAAGCTTTCTTT